These 7 T cell receptor beta chains were sequenced from one sample in a study of glioma-infiltrating T cells. The iRepertoire nested amplicon-rescue multiplex PCR amplified TCR alpha and beta CDR3s from RNA. MiXCR, run by TCRdb on the multiplex PCR reads, gives a single entry per CDR3 protein. The top ten hold just over 20% of the sample, which has about 200,000 distinct CDR3 sequences, roughly a third seen once. Sequenced sample: glioma tissue, nonneoplastic brain tissue, or PBMCs (not recorded which). These receptors originate from a human donor with low-grade glioma or glioblastoma, undergoing nonglioma brain surgery, or in good health (not recorded which).

In its sample, this clonotype was seen many times. This chain links TRBV27 with TRBJ1-5; D is possibly TRBD1 (5 bases). V was trimmed by 1 base and J by 7 bases, leaving 14 bases between them. The CDR3 length is 15 residues. In germline, CDR1 is MNHEY, CDR2 SMNVEV (reference sequence). The CDR3 DNA sequence: TGTGCCAGCAGTTTATTGGGGGGTTCGAGGCAGCCCCAGCATTTT. It codes for CASSLLGGSRQPQHF.

Note on this clonotype: This may be a read error: a much more frequent sequence differs by one nucleotide. The chain recombines TRBV20-1 with TRBJ2-1; 9 bases fit TRBD2. The CDR3 runs 19 residues. From germline, CDR1 is DFQATT and CDR2 SNEGSKA (reference sequence). The CDR3 is CSARDRSGRTLISYNERFF. The CDR3 nucleotides read TGCAGTGCTAGAGACCGGAGCGGGAGGACCCTAATTTCCTACAATGAGCGGTTCTTC.

Only a few counts were recorded for this clonotype. The V and J genes are TRBV5-1 and TRBJ2-7; D gene ambiguous. Germline assignment: CDR1 SGHRS and CDR2 YFSETQ. The CDR3 is 13 residues long. The V gene lost 4 bases and the J gene lost 4 bases, with 12 bases spanning the gap. The CDR3 loop is CASSLNWWYEQYF. CDR3 nucleotide sequence: TGCGCCAGCAGCCTCAACTGGTGGTACGAGCAGTACTTC.

This clonotype was counted many times. An end of the junction differs from the germline gene, which may be a read error. This chain links TRBV28 with TRBJ2-1; 10 nucleotides line up with TRBD2. The CDR3 is 16 amino acids. Germline V gene data show CDR1 as MDHEN and CDR2 as SYDVKM. The chain's CDR3 is CANSSPGLALNGVQFF. CDR3 sequence (DNA): TGTGCCAACAGTAGCCCGGGACTAGCGCTCAATGGGGTGCAGTTCTTC.

A few counts support this clonotype. The CDR3 region is CASSQLWDPSEQYF. For the CDR3, the DNA is TGTGCCAGCAGCCAATTGTGGGATCCGAGCGAGCAGTACTTC. V gene TRBV14 combines with J gene TRBJ2-7, with no clear D. Germline lookup yields CDR1 SGHDN and CDR2 FVKESK. The V gene lost 2 bases and the J gene lost 6 bases, with 14 bases spanning the gap. This CDR3 is built from 14 residues.

The chain recombines TRBV6-1 with TRBJ1-2, with 8 bases lining up with TRBD1. CDR3 length equals 14 residues. Germline V gene data show CDR1 as MNHNS and CDR2 as SASEGT. V was pared by 7 bases and J by 10 bases, with 14 bases of the junction left unmatched. The CDR3 here is CASTMTGANYNYTF. CDR3 bases: TGTGCCAGCACCATGACAGGGGCGAACTATAACTACACCTTC.

Note on this clonotype: One junction end disagrees with the germline gene, perhaps due to a read error. The chain is built from TRBV27 and TRBJ1-1; 8 nucleotides match TRBD1. CDR3 size: 13 residues. CDR1 and CDR2 (germline): MNHEY, SMNVEV (reference sequence). CDR3 loop: CARGYRGNTKAFF. CDR3 coding DNA: TGTGCCAGAGGCTACAGGGGGAACACTAAAGCTTTCTTT.